This section outlines one T cell receptor beta chain sequence together with its context. This specimen belongs to a study of control samples from healthy donors and cancer patients. Using immunoSEQ multiplex PCR, the repertoire was profiled, and TCRdb retains in-frame clones only, with some absent. The repertoire includes some 120,000 clones, around 90% of them detected once, and about 40% sits in the top ten. The ends were cut back, 3 bases at V and 6 bases at J, with 19 bases in the middle. CDR3 size: 16 residues. Germline CDR1 is SGDLS and CDR2 is YYNGEE. The receptor comes from a middle-aged man in good health. Sequencing input: blood. This sequence joins TRBV9 and TRBJ2-1, with D unresolved. The chain's CDR3 is CASSALLSGVGNEQFF. The CDR3 bases are TGTGCCAGCAGCGCCCTCCTGTCAGGTGTCGGCAATGAGCAGTTCTTC.